The entry below describes one T cell receptor (beta chain). Its antigen is currently unknown. The data derive from a study of a mutant IDH1 vaccine in newly diagnosed glioma. Overall study context: Patients received vaccination from 4-6 weeks after radiotherapy alone, or with temozolomide cycles. The therapy given earlier, which was standard therapy, consisted of radiotherapy, temozolomide, or both, and most of the patients received both. The V12 visit happened in week 35, and the V13 visit happened in week 47.

General study results and limits: Immune responses induced by vaccination arose in approximately 93% of the patients.

Sequenced by immunoSEQ multiplex PCR; TCRdb stores in-frame clones only, minus some. Of about 31,000 clones detected, approximately 90% appear once; the ten largest clones hold just over 5%. Germline assignment: CDR1 SGHTA and CDR2 FQGNSA. V trimming: 4 bases; J trimming: 4 bases; junction bases outside the gene matches: 2. This CDR3 contains 13 residues. Time point noted: week 47, end of study. One vaccine dose held 300 ug of mutant IDH1 20-mer peptide and came with topical imiquimod. The origin of this receptor is a woman in her thirties or forties with glioma. The sequencing used PBMCs, collected from a glioma patient whose treatment included an IDH1 peptide vaccine. The chain links TRBV7-2 to TRBJ2-7; 9 bases agree with TRBD2. The CDR3: CASSWGLAYEQYF. The CDR3 region has the DNA TGTGCCAGCAGCTGGGGACTAGCTTACGAGCAGTACTTC.